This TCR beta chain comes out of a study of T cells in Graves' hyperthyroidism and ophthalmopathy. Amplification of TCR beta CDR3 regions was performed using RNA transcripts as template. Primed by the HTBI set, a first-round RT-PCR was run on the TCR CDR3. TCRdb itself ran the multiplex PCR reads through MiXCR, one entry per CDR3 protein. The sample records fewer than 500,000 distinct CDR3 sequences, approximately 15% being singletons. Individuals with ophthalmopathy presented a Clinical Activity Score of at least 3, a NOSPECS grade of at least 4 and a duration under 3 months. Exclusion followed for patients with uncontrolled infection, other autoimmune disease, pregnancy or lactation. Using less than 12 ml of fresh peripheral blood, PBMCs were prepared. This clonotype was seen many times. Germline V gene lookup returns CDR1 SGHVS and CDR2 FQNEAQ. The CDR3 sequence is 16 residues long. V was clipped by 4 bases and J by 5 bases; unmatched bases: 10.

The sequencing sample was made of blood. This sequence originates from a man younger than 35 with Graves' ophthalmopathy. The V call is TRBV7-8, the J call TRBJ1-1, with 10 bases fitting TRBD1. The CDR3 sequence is CASSSGQGGFTTEAFF. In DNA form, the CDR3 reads TGTGCCAGCAGCTCAGGACAGGGGGGATTTACAACTGAAGCTTTCTTT.